One sample yielded the 17 T cell receptor beta chains listed below, sequenced in a study of OX40 agonist ivuxolimab in advanced cancers. Some clones are missing from TCRdb's copy, which holds only in-frame ones; the method was immunoSEQ multiplex PCR. The sample has around 53,000 clones, 70% to 90% seen once. The sequencing here drew on CD4+ or CD8+ T cells sorted from blood, taken in a trial of the OX40 agonist ivuxolimab. The source is an adult with an advanced solid tumor such as melanoma, head and neck, liver or kidney cancer.

The genes are TRBV5-1 and TRBJ2-2; either TRBD1 or TRBD2 may supply D (5 bases each). Trimming left V 5 bases short and J 4 bases short, with 27 bases between. The CDR3 contains 19 residues. Germline V gives CDR1 SGHRS, CDR2 YFSETQ. In nucleotides, the CDR3 is TGCGCCAGCAGTCCCGGGACGGGTCTTTTCTTGACGAGCACCGGGGAGCTGTTTTTT. Encoded protein: CASSPGTGLFLTSTGELFF.

This clone was seen just once. The V gene is TRBV27, the J gene TRBJ1-1; TRBD1 is a possible D gene (5 bases). The CDR3 is made up of 15 amino acids. V was clipped by 6 bases and J by 4 bases, with 18 bases between them. Germline CDR1 reads MNHEY; CDR2 reads SMNVEV (reference sequence). The CDR3 DNA reads as TGTGCCAGCAGCAACACAGCAGGGATAACCACTGAAGCTTTCTTT. This sequence encodes CASSNTAGITTEAFF.

This chain uses TRBV28 with TRBJ2-7; D is perhaps TRBD2 (6 bases). The germline gives CDR1 MDHEN, CDR2 SYDVKM. There are 13 residues in the CDR3. V lost 6 bases and J lost 3, with 12 bases in between. CDR3 protein: CASSPPGGYEQYF. In DNA form, the CDR3 reads TGTGCCAGCAGCCCCCCCGGGGGCTACGAGCAGTACTTC. The full variable domain, completed using reference TRBV28 and TRBJ2-7, is DVKVTQSSRYLVKRTGEKVFLECVQDMDHENMFWYRQDPGLGLRLIYFSYDVKMKEKGDIPEGYSVSREKKERFSLILESASTNQTSMYLCASSPPGGYEQYFGPGTRLTVT.

V is TRBV21-1 and J is TRBJ1-5; the D call TRBD1 from the table was never checked on the DNA. TRBV21-1 is assigned pseudogene status. This CDR3 spans 16 amino acids. The DNA of the CDR3 is TGTGCCAGCAGCGAGTACAGGGAACTCAGCAATCAGCCCCAGCATTTT. It specifies CASSEYRELSNQPQHF.

CDR3 nucleotide sequence: TGTGCCAGTACCAACGGACAGGGTCGGAACACTGAAGCTTTCTTT. Translating gives CASTNGQGRNTEAFF. The rearrangement uses TRBV19 and TRBJ1-1, with 8 bases that match TRBD1. V trimming: 7 bases; J trimming: 1 base; junction bases outside the gene matches: 8. This CDR3 contains 15 residues. Germline V CDR1 and CDR2: LNHDA, SQIVND (reference sequence).

This clone has a handful of counts. The rearrangement links TRBV4-2 to TRBJ1-2; D is uncertain. Trimming removed 4 bases from V and 0 bases from J, with 15 bases in between. There are 16 residues in the CDR3. Looked up from germline, CDR1 is LGHNA and CDR2 is YNFKEQ. This chain's CDR3 is CASSLESDAANYGYTF. As DNA, the CDR3 is TGTGCCAGCAGCCTGGAATCGGACGCCGCTAACTATGGCTACACCTTC.

This clone was recorded once. The V call is TRBV30, the J call TRBJ2-3; TRBD1 might be the D (5 bases). Trimming stripped 3 bases from V and 2 bases from J, with 15 bases between. Germline V gene lookup returns CDR1 GTSNPN and CDR2 SVGIG (reference sequence). The CDR3 covers 15 residues. The CDR3: CAWSVPLGATDTQYF. The CDR3 nucleotides are TGTGCCTGGAGCGTACCTCTTGGGGCCACAGATACGCAGTATTTT.

The chain couples TRBV9 to TRBJ1-1; possibly TRBD1 for D (6 bases). The V gene lost 3 bases and the J gene lost 7 bases, with 25 bases spanning the gap. The CDR3 has 17 amino acids. The germline gives CDR1 SGDLS, CDR2 YYNGEE. In DNA, the CDR3 is TGTGCCAGCAGCGAACCAAGGGGGACACAACCTCCGGATGAAGCTTTCTTT. Amino acids: CASSEPRGTQPPDEAFF.

The rearrangement uses TRBV29-1 and TRBJ2-6, with D possibly being TRBD2 (5 bases). The V gene lost 6 bases and the J gene lost 0 bases, with 15 bases spanning the gap. The CDR3 has 16 residues. Germline CDR1 SQVTM, CDR2 ANQGSEA. CDR3 region: CSVQAGLSSGANVLTF. CDR3 DNA sequence: TGCAGCGTCCAGGCAGGACTGAGCTCTGGGGCCAACGTCCTGACTTTC.

This rearrangement joins TRBV5-1 to TRBJ2-7; a weak D match, TRBD1 (6 bases). Germline V gene lookup returns CDR1 SGHRS and CDR2 YFSETQ. Trimming cost V 5 bases and J 3 bases, with 12 bases left between them. This CDR3 comprises 13 residues. The DNA for the CDR3 is TGCGCCAGCAGACAGGGCTCGATCTACGAGCAGTACTTC. It yields the protein CASRQGSIYEQYF.

This sequence joins TRBV18 and TRBJ1-2; D not certain. In germline, CDR1 is KGHSH, CDR2 LQKENI. This CDR3 contains 15 residues. Trimming cost V 0 bases and J 5 bases, with 13 bases left between them. Written as DNA, the CDR3 is TGTGCCAGCTCACCACCGAAGGCGGGGTGGTATGGCTACACCTTC. This codes for CASSPPKAGWYGYTF. The complete variable domain, with remaining parts taken from reference TRBV18 and TRBJ1-2, reads NAGVMQNPRHLVRRRGQEARLRCSPMKGHSHVYWYRQLPEEGLKFMVYLQKENIIDESGMPKERFSAEFPKEGPSILRIQQVVRGDSAAYFCASSPPKAGWYGYTFGSGTRLTVV.

The chain is built from TRBV11-2 and TRBJ2-1; D may be TRBD1 or TRBD2 (5 bases each). CDR1 is SGHAT and CDR2 is FQNNGV in the germline V gene. The ends were cut back, 5 bases at V and 8 bases at J, with 31 bases in the middle. This CDR3 is 19 amino acids long. This CDR3 is CASSRGGFKGLITDDEQFF. CDR3 in DNA: TGTGCCAGCAGCCGGGGTGGGTTTAAGGGGCTTATAACGGACGATGAGCAGTTCTTC.

The chain carries TRBV10-2 and TRBJ2-3; the match to TRBD2 covers 11 bases. The CDR3 consists of 16 residues. Trimming at V came to 4 bases and at J to 2 bases, leaving 5 bases not matched to a gene. Germline V gene data show CDR1 as WSHSY and CDR2 as SAAADI. The CDR3: CASSGSSGGNTDTQYF. The CDR3 DNA sequence: TGCGCCAGCAGTGGGTCTAGCGGGGGGAACACAGATACGCAGTATTTT.

This clone was detected once. This chain links TRBV19 with TRBJ1-3, with D unresolved. Trimming shortened V by 6 bases and J by 0 bases, and 9 bases separated the two germline ends. This CDR3 spans 14 amino acids. CDR1 LNHDA and CDR2 SQIVND come from the germline V gene (reference sequence). The CDR3 spells CASSRGSSGNTIYF. DNA for the CDR3: TGTGCCAGTAGCCGCGGCAGCTCTGGAAACACCATATATTTT.

The chain employs TRBV7-3 and TRBJ2-7; maybe TRBD2 (7 bases). Germline loops: CDR1 SGHTA, CDR2 FQGTGA. This CDR3 contains 15 residues. V lost 3 bases, J lost 2 bases, and 14 bases lay in between. CDR3 sequence: CASSLGGGGPYEQYF. For the CDR3, the DNA is TGTGCCAGCAGCTTGGGAGGCGGGGGCCCCTACGAGCAGTACTTC.

The chain combines TRBV7-9 with TRBJ2-7, with 9 bases lining up with TRBD1. The CDR3 runs to 15 residues. The J segment lost 0 bases and the V segment lost 5 bases, leaving 5 bases of the junction unmatched. In germline, CDR1 is SEHNR, CDR2 FQNEAQ (reference sequence). CDR3 loop: CASSGTGRTSYEQYF. The CDR3 region has the DNA TGTGCCAGCAGCGGGACAGGGAGGACCTCCTACGAGCAGTACTTC.

The CDR3 spells CASSLGLGELNTEAFF. The DNA of the CDR3 is TGTGCCAGCAGCTTAGGGTTGGGCGAACTGAACACTGAAGCTTTCTTT. J is TRBJ1-1 and V is TRBV7-2; D is unresolved. Trimming took off 1 base at V and 0 bases at J, with 12 bases between the two ends. CDR3 length: 16 amino acids. Germline V CDR1 and CDR2: SGHTA, FQGNSA.